These 14 T cell receptor beta chains were all obtained from the same sample, sequenced in a study of cytomegalovirus exposure and HLA in healthy donors. Use of 60 Vbeta and 13 Jbeta primers characterized the PCR. The data were produced by immunoSEQ multiplex PCR, yet TCRdb's version contains in-frame clones alone and is incomplete. The data contain around 150,000 clones, about 64% of them singletons. The sample taken for sequencing was PBMCs. These receptors were collected from a woman aged 55-69 years in good health and CMV-seropositive.

This clone occurred a few times. The chain has TRBV13 and TRBJ1-2; the match to TRBD1 covers 8 bases. The CDR3 sequence is 17 residues long. The J segment lost 2 bases and the V segment lost 2 bases, leaving 10 bases of the junction unmatched. Germline assignment: CDR1 PRHDT and CDR2 FYEKMQ (reference sequence). In DNA form, the CDR3 reads TGTGCCAGCAGCTTACAGGACAGGGAAGGGGGAAACTATGGCTACACCTTC. This translates into CASSLQDREGGNYGYTF.

As to this clone: Germline and junction disagree at one end, which may indicate a read error. The rearrangement joins TRBV4-3 to TRBJ2-7; D is perhaps TRBD2 (7 bases). The CDR3 length is 16 residues. The germline gives CDR1 LGHNA, CDR2 YSLEER. For the CDR3, the DNA is TGCGCCAGCAGCCAATCGAGGGGGGGGTGGTCCTACAAGCAGTACTTC. It specifies CASSQSRGGWSYKQYF.

The chain carries TRBV21-1 and TRBJ1-1; TRBD1 is the table's D call and was not checked against the DNA. TRBV21-1 is designated a pseudogene. This CDR3 comprises 14 residues. CDR3 sequence (DNA): TGTGCCAGCAATACAGGGGAGGAGCACACTGAAGCTTTCTTT. It translates to CASNTGEEHTEAFF.

This chain uses TRBV25-1 with TRBJ1-2; D is unclear. Germline V gene lookup returns CDR1 MGHDK and CDR2 SYGVNS. V lost 6 bases, J lost 5 bases, and 10 bases lay in between. The CDR3 has 12 residues. The CDR3 nucleotides read TGTGCCAGCAGCGGGTCGATTTATGGCTACACCTTC. It codes for CASSGSIYGYTF.

The gene calls are TRBV27 and TRBJ2-1; TRBD2 might be the D (5 bases). CDR3 length: 15 residues. The germline V gene encodes CDR1 MNHEY and CDR2 SMNVEV (reference sequence). Trimming removed 6 bases from V and 2 bases from J, with 14 bases in between. The CDR3 spells CASRRTPTTYNEQFF. Here the CDR3 DNA reads TGTGCCAGCAGACGGACTCCAACGACCTACAATGAGCAGTTCTTC.

As regards this clone: Other DNA sequences within the sample encode an identical CDR3. V is TRBV27 and J is TRBJ2-3, with 9 bases identical to TRBD2. Germline values: CDR1 MNHEY, CDR2 SMNVEV (reference sequence). Trimming removed 2 bases from V and 2 bases from J; junction bases left unmatched: 8. The CDR3 has 17 residues. CDR3 region: CASSLRSGSGPTDTQYF. The CDR3 DNA is TGTGCCAGCAGTTTACGTAGCGGGAGTGGTCCCACAGATACGCAGTATTTT.

The CDR3 spells CASSRPPPGNYEQYF. For the CDR3, the DNA is TGCGCCAGCAGCCGACCTCCCCCAGGGAACTACGAGCAGTACTTC. The J gene is TRBJ2-7, the V gene TRBV4-1; D may be TRBD1 (5 bases). The V end was cut by 4 bases, the J end by 3 bases, with 16 bases between. The germline V gene encodes CDR1 MGHRA and CDR2 YSYEKL. The CDR3 runs to 15 residues.

This CDR3 reads CASSHERLGVFSEQFF. CDR3 bases: TGCGCCAGCAGCCATGAACGCCTCGGAGTTTTCAGTGAGCAGTTCTTC. The rearrangement links TRBV5-1 to TRBJ2-1, with D unclear. The germline V and J ends were trimmed by 4 bases and 9 bases, with 23 bases remaining between them. Germline values: CDR1 SGHRS, CDR2 YFSETQ. The CDR3 runs to 16 residues. The whole variable domain, filled in from reference TRBV5-1 and TRBJ2-1, reads KAGVTQTPRYLIKTRGQQVTLSCSPISGHRSVSWYQQTPGQGLQFLFEYFSETQRNKGNFPGRFSGRQFSNSRSEMNVSTLELGDSALYLCASSHERLGVFSEQFFGPGTRLTVL.

The V and J genes are TRBV7-6 and TRBJ2-7, with 7 bases fitting TRBD2. From germline, CDR1 is SGHVS and CDR2 FNYEAQ. The V and J ends lost 4 bases and 1 base, in that order; junction bases with no gene match: 13. The CDR3 contains 17 residues. For the CDR3, the DNA is TGTGCCAGCAGCTCACCCCCGGGGGAGGGCCAGTCCTACGAGCAGTACTTC. It translates to CASSSPPGEGQSYEQYF.

V is TRBV28 and J is TRBJ1-2; D is ambiguous. V was trimmed by 4 bases and J by 4 bases, leaving 7 bases between them. This CDR3 has 12 residues. Germline CDR1 is MDHEN and CDR2 is SYDVKM. CDR3 nucleotides: TGTGCCAGCAGTTCGGGAGTCTATGGCTACACCTTC. Amino acid sequence: CASSSGVYGYTF.

This chain joins TRBV28 and TRBJ1-5; TRBD1 matches at 8 bases. Germline CDR1 reads MDHEN; CDR2 reads SYDVKM. CDR3 length: 15 residues. Losses at the gene ends were 2 bases for V and 8 bases for J; bases not matched to a gene: 8. This CDR3 reads CASSLARGRVKPQHF. The CDR3 DNA reads TGTGCCAGCAGTTTAGCCAGGGGGCGCGTTAAGCCCCAGCATTTT.

The rearrangement joins TRBV7-9 to TRBJ2-3; no firm D call. CDR1 is SEHNR, CDR2 FQNEAQ, per germline (reference sequence). The ends were cut back, 5 bases at V and 0 bases at J, with 3 bases in the middle. There are 12 residues in the CDR3. For the CDR3, the DNA is TGTGCCAGCAGCCGTAGCACAGATACGCAGTATTTT. Translated: CASSRSTDTQYF.

The V call is TRBV7-6, the J call TRBJ1-1; possibly TRBD1 for D (6 bases). V lost 1 base and J lost 7, with 7 bases in between. Per germline, CDR1 SGHVS and CDR2 FNYEAQ. The CDR3 is 12 residues long. This CDR3 reads CASSLVGGEAFF. The CDR3 region has the DNA TGTGCCAGCAGCTTAGTAGGGGGTGAAGCTTTCTTT.

The chain combines TRBV9 with TRBJ2-2; tentatively, D is TRBD1 (5 bases). This CDR3 contains 14 residues. Trimming took 2 bases from V and 5 from J, leaving 10 bases between them. Germline V gene data show CDR1 as SGDLS and CDR2 as YYNGEE. CDR3 region: CASSVAGRTGELFF. Here the CDR3 DNA reads TGTGCCAGCAGCGTGGCAGGGCGAACCGGGGAGCTGTTTTTT. Complete variable domain (other parts from reference TRBV9 and TRBJ2-2): DSGVTQTPKHLITATGQRVTLRCSPRSGDLSVYWYQQSLDQGLQFLIQYYNGEERAKGNILERFSAQQFPDLHSELNLSSLELGDSALYFCASSVAGRTGELFFGEGSRLTVL.